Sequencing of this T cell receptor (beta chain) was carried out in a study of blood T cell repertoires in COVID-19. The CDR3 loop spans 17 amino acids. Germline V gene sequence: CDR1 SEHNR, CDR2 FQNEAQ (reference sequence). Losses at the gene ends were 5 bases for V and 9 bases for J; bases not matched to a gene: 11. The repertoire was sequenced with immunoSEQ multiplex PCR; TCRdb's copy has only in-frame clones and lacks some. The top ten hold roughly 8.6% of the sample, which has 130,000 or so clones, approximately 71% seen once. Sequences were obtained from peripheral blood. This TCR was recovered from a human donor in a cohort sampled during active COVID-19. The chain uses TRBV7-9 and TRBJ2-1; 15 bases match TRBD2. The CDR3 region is CASSRGPGLAGGSEQFF. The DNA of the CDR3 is TGTGCCAGCAGCAGAGGACCGGGACTAGCGGGGGGTAGTGAGCAGTTCTTC.